This entry concerns a single TCR beta chain. Original handling: From reference gene primer amplification, estimates of nucleated cell counts were derived. Only in-frame clones appear in the TCRdb table, and some are missing; sequencing was by immunoSEQ multiplex PCR. V, J and clone size are those of that table, while D and trimming were read from the DNA. The data hold around 20,000 clones, with 85% to 90% observed a single time. This sample is drawn from a study of blood T cell repertoires in COVID-19. Study-level background: Acute and convalescent COVID-19 specimens originated in the United States, Italy and Spain.

The CDR3 is 18 residues long. Per the germline V gene, CDR1 is SGHVS and CDR2 is FNYEAQ. The J segment lost 6 bases and the V segment lost 7 bases, leaving 19 bases of the junction unmatched. This clonotype was obtained from a human donor in a cohort sampled during active COVID-19. V usage is TRBV7-6 and J usage is TRBJ2-7, with 12 bases lining up with TRBD2. Sequences were obtained from peripheral blood. CDR3 nucleotides: TGTGCCAGCACCGGGGGGGCTAGCGGGAGGGCCTTTTCCGCCGAGCAGTACTTC. It encodes CASTGGASGRAFSAEQYF.